This entry is about one T cell receptor (beta chain). Authors' processing steps: Nucleated cell counts were estimated from reference gene primer amplification. Profiling relied on immunoSEQ multiplex PCR, and the TCRdb table lists in-frame clones only, not all of them. V and J calls and clone size are as listed in that table; D and trimming were resolved from the DNA. The sample has 170,000 or so clones, approximately 80% seen once. The source of the sample is a study of blood T cell repertoires in COVID-19. About the study: Material from acute and convalescent COVID-19 was sourced from the United States, Italy and Spain. PBMCs, B-cell-depleted T cells, or T cells provided the cDNA or gDNA that made up the material.

This CDR3 region has 14 residues. The germline V gene encodes CDR1 MNHEY and CDR2 SVGEGT. Trimming stripped 6 bases from V and 3 bases from J, with 14 bases between. The sample comprised peripheral blood. J is TRBJ1-1 and V is TRBV6-2 or TRBV6-3; the D is unclear. This sequence was found in a woman aged 55-69 years with acute or convalescent COVID-19. The CDR3, as DNA: TGTGCCAGCAGCCCCCCTCGGGAGTACACTGAAGCTTTCTTT. It yields the protein CASSPPREYTEAFF.